The rows below give T cell receptor beta chains drawn from one sample of a study of blood T cell repertoires in COVID-19. The table came from immunoSEQ multiplex PCR; TCRdb's copy has only in-frame clones and leaves some out. The sample includes roughly 340,000 clones, about 89% seen only once; the top ten take around 3%. Material for sequencing was peripheral blood. Every receptor here comes from a woman in her twenties or thirties with COVID-19, enrolled during active disease. CDR3s include the opening cysteine and the closing phenylalanine or tryptophan. Fields, in order: V gene, J gene, clone size, D gene, CDR3 length, CDR3 DNA, CDR3 protein. The D gene is left open where the match is weak. Clone size appears in some rows only: once, few, many, or a class for an expanded clone.

V: TRBV9
J: TRBJ2-2
size: .
D: .
length: 15
DNA: TGTGCCAGCAGCCCCCCAGGGGTGATGCCCGGGGAGCTGTTTTTT
CDR3: CASSPPGVMPGELFF

V: TRBV15
J: TRBJ2-7
size: .
D: .
length: 17
DNA: TGTGCCACCAGCAGAGATTTAAGGGGTTTGAGCTCCTACGAGCAGTACTTC
CDR3: CATSRDLRGLSSYEQYF

V: TRBV28
J: TRBJ1-5
size: .
D: .
length: 14
DNA: TGTGCCAGCAGACCACAGGGTAGAAATCAGCCCCAGCATTTT
CDR3: CASRPQGRNQPQHF

V: TRBV13
J: TRBJ2-1
size: once
D: .
length: 15
DNA: TGTGCCAGCAGCGCCGACAGATACTCCTACAATGAGCAGTTCTTC
CDR3: CASSADRYSYNEQFF

V: TRBV10-3
J: TRBJ2-3
size: .
D: TRBD2
length: 17
DNA: TGTGCCATCAGTGAGTCGAGGACTAGCGCGGTCACAGATACGCAGTATTTT
CDR3: CAISESRTSAVTDTQYF

V: TRBV4-1
J: TRBJ1-3
size: .
D: .
length: 17
DNA: TGCGCCAGCAGCCAAGACTTGGACAGCAGCTCTGGAAACACCATATATTTT
CDR3: CASSQDLDSSSGNTIYF

V: TRBV24-1
J: TRBJ1-5
size: .
D: TRBD1
length: 16
DNA: TGTGCCACCAGTGACACAGGGGGCGCGAGCAATCAGCCCCAGCATTTT
CDR3: CATSDTGGASNQPQHF

V: TRBV2
J: TRBJ1-2
size: .
D: TRBD1
length: 15
DNA: TGTGCCAGCAGTCGGGACAGCATAGCTAACTATGGCTACACCTTC
CDR3: CASSRDSIANYGYTF

V: TRBV2
J: TRBJ1-5
size: .
D: .
length: 15
DNA: TGTGCCAGCAGTGAAGAGTGGGCGAGCAATCAGCCCCAGCATTTT
CDR3: CASSEEWASNQPQHF

V: TRBV29-1
J: TRBJ2-5
size: .
D: .
length: 11
DNA: TGCAGCGTCTACACACTAGATACCCAGTACTTC
CDR3: CSVYTLDTQYF

V: TRBV6-2/TRBV6-3
J: TRBJ1-1
size: .
D: TRBD1
length: 14
DNA: TGTGCCAGCAGTTATGGGACAGAGAACACTGAAGCTTTCTTT
CDR3: CASSYGTENTEAFF

V: TRBV19
J: TRBJ1-5
size: once
D: .
length: 15
DNA: TGTGCCAGTAGCCCAACTCGACATGTAAATCAGCCCCAGCATTTT
CDR3: CASSPTRHVNQPQHF

V: TRBV5-1
J: TRBJ2-1
size: .
D: TRBD2
length: 17
DNA: TGCGCCAGCAGCTTGGAACTAGCGGGGGGGCCGGGGAATGAGCAGTTCTTC
CDR3: CASSLELAGGPGNEQFF

V: TRBV2
J: TRBJ2-2
size: .
D: TRBD2
length: 19
DNA: TGTGCCAGCAGTGATGACGCCCGAGCGGGGGACCCGAGGACCGGGGAGCTGTTTTTT
CDR3: CASSDDARAGDPRTGELFF

V: TRBV7-2
J: TRBJ1-6
size: .
D: TRBD1
length: 14
DNA: TGTGCCAGCAGCCCACCGGGACAGTATTCACCCCTCCACTTT
CDR3: CASSPPGQYSPLHF

V: TRBV18
J: TRBJ2-5
size: .
D: .
length: 13
DNA: TGTGCCAGCTTAGCAGGGGGAGGAGAGACCCAGTACTTC
CDR3: CASLAGGGETQYF